This T cell receptor beta chain was found in a study of cytomegalovirus exposure and HLA in healthy donors. The study, taken as a whole, reports: It was likely that a cluster of highly shared sequence variants was a sequencing artifact.

Primers included in the PCR were 60 Vbeta and 13 Jbeta primers. TCRdb's copy holds only in-frame clones and misses some; the assay was immunoSEQ multiplex PCR. Of over 150,000 clones listed, under 70% are singletons. This clone was seen once. Its antigen remains unknown. In germline, CDR1 is MNHEY, CDR2 SMNVEV (reference sequence). The CDR3 loop spans 18 amino acids. Trimming took 3 bases from V and 2 from J, leaving 22 bases between them. V usage is TRBV27 and J usage is TRBJ1-1; unclear D gene. The sequence was collected from a woman aged 40-49 years in good health and CMV-seropositive. The material sequenced was PBMCs. This CDR3 reads CASSFLYRIGNTNTEAFF. The CDR3 DNA sequence: TGTGCCAGCAGTTTCTTATACAGAATAGGTAACACTAACACTGAAGCTTTCTTT.